This T cell receptor (beta chain) was profiled in a study of blood T cell repertoires in COVID-19 (dated by TCRdb to 2018 to 2020). Background on the whole study: Collaborator samples came from the United States, Italy and Spain and covered acute and convalescent phases of COVID-19. The material from the prospective study consisted of cDNA or gDNA derived from T cells, B-cell-depleted T cells, or PBMCs. Subjects who had been exposed to COVID-19, were actively infected with it, or had recovered from it provided the deeply sampled blood TCRbeta repertoires that made up the dataset. The repertoires were released in a freely available public database meant as a resource for research on the immune response to SARS-CoV-2. The samples were drawn from the first 160 participants of the ongoing ImmuneRACE study and from about 1,200 subjects provided by 6 global collaborators. A de-identified subject ID, COVID-19 status, age in years and sex were almost always included in the sample metadata. Where available, HLA class I and class II types were obtained from metadata supplied by the sample provider rather than from assay-based typing.

Study-level results and caveats: Clinical and demographic metadata were provided uncurated, with the amount varying by source and participant.

One collaborating source in Seattle enrolled patients during active infection and followed them longitudinally through the course of disease. The collaborating institutions used their own protocols to collect whole blood in K2EDTA tubes. For TCRbeta analysis, collaborator samples were shipped as frozen whole blood, as isolated PBMCs, or as DNA extracted from either sample type. V is pared back by 2 bases and J by 7 bases, with 11 bases lying between the germline termini. The germline V gene (reference sequence) sets CDR1 to SEHNR and CDR2 to FQNEAQ. The CDR3 runs 13 amino acids, cysteine and phenylalanine included. The entry retains the CDR3 DNA only, 39 bases that are in frame from base 1. Note on this clone: The target of this receptor is not known. Qualities for individual bases were not recorded, and no much larger clone is one base off.

TCRbeta CDR3 regions were amplified from genomic DNA by means of the immunoSEQ Assay, a bias-controlled multiplex PCR. The authors' pipeline ran thus. The number of nucleated cells in each sample was estimated by amplification of reference gene primers within the assay. To quantify the absolute abundance of each unique TCRbeta CDR3 rearrangement, sequence reads were collapsed and filtered. For each sample, productive Simpson clonality was calculated as the square root of Simpson's diversity index over productive rearrangements. The table comes from immuneACCESS by way of TCRdb, which keeps in-frame sequences with V and J called. Part of the clones is missing from these tables; in studies checked, under half for an unresolved V gene and the rest for unknown reasons. For V, J and clone size, that table is used; D and trimming come from the DNA. Across this sample there are 270,000 or so clones, with nearly 90% seen only once. The ten largest clones add up to 2.1% of the sample.

The V gene is TRBV7-9 and the J gene is TRBJ1-2; matching of 5 bases hints at TRBD1 as the D gene. This receptor was identified in a woman aged 55-69 years with COVID-19, enrolled during active disease. Material: peripheral blood. The DNA sequence is as follows: TGTGCCAGCAGCTTACCGGTTCAGGGTGGCTACACCTTC. Its amino acids are CASSLPVQGGYTF.